In its sample, the clone carrying this TCR beta chain was seen many times. The antigen is undetermined. Researchers barred patients who had uncontrolled infection, other autoimmune disease, pregnancy or lactation. Diagnoses were made from clinical symptoms, serum measures (thyroxine and TRAb), thyroid ultrasound and orbital computed tomography. The source of the sample is a study of T cells in Graves' hyperthyroidism and ophthalmopathy. Findings and limits, study-wide: In blood, most of the thyroid clonotypes expanded above 0.001 were also present.

Germline lookup yields CDR1 SQVTM and CDR2 ANQGSEA. Trimming left V 3 bases short and J 4 bases short, with 15 bases between. The CDR3 spans 14 residues. There were TCR beta CDR3 regions amplified from RNA transcripts. TCR CDR3 regions were first amplified by RT-PCR with HTBI primers. TCRdb called the multiplex PCR reads again in MiXCR, with one record for every CDR3 protein. The data hold around 700,000 distinct CDR3 sequences, with roughly 32% observed a single time. This sequence originates from a woman in her forties with Graves' hyperthyroidism. Sample: blood. The chain joins TRBV29-1 to TRBJ1-1, with no clear D. CDR3 DNA: TGCAGCGTTGAGGGCAGGTCTGTGAGCACTGAAGCTTTCTTT. Encoded protein: CSVEGRSVSTEAFF. Looking up the rest from reference TRBV29-1 and TRBJ1-1 gives the full variable domain: SAVISQKPSRDICQRGTSLTIQCQVDSQVTMMFWYRQQPGQSLTLIATANQGSEATYESGFVIDKFPISRPNLTFSTLTVSNMSPEDSSIYLCSVEGRSVSTEAFFGQGTRLTVV.